The rows below give T cell receptor beta chains drawn from one sample of a study of blood T cell repertoires in COVID-19. Repertoires were generated with immunoSEQ multiplex PCR, while TCRdb's copy carries only in-frame clones and drops some. There are 97,000 or so clones in the sample; 75% to 90% occur only once, and 4.5% lies in the top ten. The sample consisted of peripheral blood. These receptors were collected from a human donor in a cohort sampled during active COVID-19. Both conserved end residues are part of each CDR3. Each record gives: D gene, V gene, J gene, clone size, CDR3 DNA, CDR3 protein. A D gene is named only where the DNA matches it firmly. Clone size appears in some rows only: once, few, many, or a class for an expanded clone.

D gene: .
V gene: TRBV6-1
J gene: TRBJ2-7
clone size: once
CDR3 DNA: TGTGCCAGCAGTGAATTGGCTAGCACCTACGAGCAGTACTTC
CDR3 protein: CASSELASTYEQYF

D gene: .
V gene: TRBV27
J gene: TRBJ2-3
clone size: .
CDR3 DNA: TGTGCCAGCAGCCCTACCTTAGGGGGCACAGATACGCAGTATTTT
CDR3 protein: CASSPTLGGTDTQYF

D gene: .
V gene: TRBV5-6
J gene: TRBJ1-2
clone size: .
CDR3 DNA: TGTGCCAGCAGCTTGCGAGGGTTCAGGCTCTATGGCTACACCTTC
CDR3 protein: CASSLRGFRLYGYTF

D gene: TRBD1
V gene: TRBV4-3
J gene: TRBJ2-2
clone size: once
CDR3 DNA: TGCGCCAGCGCGGGGACAGGGGGGACCGGGGAGCTGTTTTTT
CDR3 protein: CASAGTGGTGELFF

D gene: .
V gene: TRBV14
J gene: TRBJ2-2
clone size: .
CDR3 DNA: TGTGCCAGCAGCCAAGTCCTTACGGGGTGGGTTGTTCGCAACACCGGGGAGCTGTTTTTT
CDR3 protein: CASSQVLTGWVVRNTGELFF

D gene: .
V gene: TRBV3-1/TRBV3-2
J gene: TRBJ2-5
clone size: once
CDR3 DNA: TGTGCCAGCACCCAGCCGGGGAGGGAGACCCAGTACTTC
CDR3 protein: CASTQPGRETQYF

D gene: .
V gene: TRBV15
J gene: TRBJ2-2
clone size: .
CDR3 DNA: TGTGCCACCAGACCCTATCCCCCGAACACCGGGGAGCTGTTTTTT
CDR3 protein: CATRPYPPNTGELFF

D gene: .
V gene: TRBV7-2
J gene: TRBJ2-7
clone size: .
CDR3 DNA: TGTGCCAGCAGCTTAGCGAGGCGGTACGAGCAGTACTTC
CDR3 protein: CASSLARRYEQYF

D gene: TRBD1
V gene: TRBV5-1
J gene: TRBJ1-1
clone size: .
CDR3 DNA: TGCGCCAGCAGCGCGACAGGGATGAACACTGAAGCTTTCTTT
CDR3 protein: CASSATGMNTEAFF

D gene: .
V gene: TRBV6-6
J gene: TRBJ1-3
clone size: .
CDR3 DNA: TGTGCCAGCAGTTACGGGGGGAATGGAAACACCATATATTTT
CDR3 protein: CASSYGGNGNTIYF

D gene: .
V gene: TRBV11-3
J gene: TRBJ1-2
clone size: .
CDR3 DNA: TGTGCCAGCAGCCGCGGGACGGACTATGGCTACACCTTC
CDR3 protein: CASSRGTDYGYTF

D gene: TRBD1
V gene: TRBV7-2
J gene: TRBJ2-2
clone size: .
CDR3 DNA: TGTGCCAGCAGCTTAGGGGGACAGGCCACGAACACCGGGGAGCTGTTTTTT
CDR3 protein: CASSLGGQATNTGELFF

D gene: TRBD2
V gene: TRBV18
J gene: TRBJ2-7
clone size: .
CDR3 DNA: TGTGCCAGCTCACTTCTCAACCCCGGGGGGGGAACCGAGCAGTACTTC
CDR3 protein: CASSLLNPGGGTEQYF

D gene: .
V gene: TRBV7-9
J gene: TRBJ1-2
clone size: .
CDR3 DNA: TGTGCCAGCAGCCCACAGCAGGGGATCTATGGCTACACCTTC
CDR3 protein: CASSPQQGIYGYTF

D gene: .
V gene: TRBV5-1
J gene: TRBJ2-2
clone size: .
CDR3 DNA: TGCGCCAGCAGCTTGGGGCAGGGCTCCGGGGAGCTGTTTTTT
CDR3 protein: CASSLGQGSGELFF

D gene: TRBD1
V gene: TRBV6-2/TRBV6-3
J gene: TRBJ2-5
clone size: .
CDR3 DNA: TGTGCCAGCAGTTACCCTTTAACGCGGACCTTCGGACAGGACCGTCAAGAGACCCAGTACTTC
CDR3 protein: CASSYPLTRTFGQDRQETQYF

D gene: .
V gene: TRBV7-3
J gene: TRBJ1-1
clone size: once
CDR3 DNA: TGTGCCAGCAGCTTACAAGGCGGTTACACTGAAGCTTTCTTT
CDR3 protein: CASSLQGGYTEAFF

D gene: TRBD2
V gene: TRBV2
J gene: TRBJ2-2
clone size: .
CDR3 DNA: TGTGCCAGCAGCTGGGGGGGTACCGGGGAGCTGTTTTTT
CDR3 protein: CASSWGGTGELFF

D gene: TRBD2
V gene: TRBV11-3
J gene: TRBJ2-3
clone size: .
CDR3 DNA: TGTGCCAGCAGCCGCGGACTAGCGGGGGCCCATACGCAGTATTTT
CDR3 protein: CASSRGLAGAHTQYF

D gene: .
V gene: TRBV7-2
J gene: TRBJ2-1
clone size: once
CDR3 DNA: TGTGCCAGCAGCTTAGCCAGTTACAATGAGCAGTTCTTC
CDR3 protein: CASSLASYNEQFF

D gene: TRBD1
V gene: TRBV10-3
J gene: TRBJ1-1
clone size: .
CDR3 DNA: TGTGCCATCAGTAAGGACAGGGGGTCGAACACTGAAGCTTTCTTT
CDR3 protein: CAISKDRGSNTEAFF

D gene: TRBD1
V gene: TRBV5-1
J gene: TRBJ2-2
clone size: few
CDR3 DNA: TGCGCCAGCAGCATGGGGACAGGGATCAACACCGGGGAGCTGTTTTTT
CDR3 protein: CASSMGTGINTGELFF

D gene: .
V gene: TRBV19
J gene: TRBJ1-5
clone size: .
CDR3 DNA: TGTGCCAGTACCGATCGACAGACTAGCAATCAGCCCCAGCATTTT
CDR3 protein: CASTDRQTSNQPQHF

D gene: TRBD1
V gene: TRBV15
J gene: TRBJ2-2
clone size: once
CDR3 DNA: TGTGCCACCAGCAGAGGGGGGACAGGGTTTACCGGGGAGCTGTTTTTT
CDR3 protein: CATSRGGTGFTGELFF

D gene: .
V gene: TRBV21-1
J gene: TRBJ1-1
clone size: .
CDR3 DNA: TGTGCCAGCAGCAAAGTTGCAGGGGAGAGCACTGAAGCTTTCTTT
CDR3 protein: CASSKVAGESTEAFF

D gene: TRBD1
V gene: TRBV25-1
J gene: TRBJ2-1
clone size: .
CDR3 DNA: TGTGCCAGCAGCGTAACAGGGGGCTCCTACAATGAGCAGTTCTTC
CDR3 protein: CASSVTGGSYNEQFF

D gene: TRBD2
V gene: TRBV4-2
J gene: TRBJ2-5
clone size: .
CDR3 DNA: TGTGCCAGCAGCTCCGGGACTAGCGGGGTAGAGACCCAGTACTTC
CDR3 protein: CASSSGTSGVETQYF

D gene: .
V gene: TRBV2
J gene: TRBJ1-4
clone size: .
CDR3 DNA: TGTGCCAGCGTGTATTCGACTAATGAAAAACTGTTTTTT
CDR3 protein: CASVYSTNEKLFF

D gene: .
V gene: TRBV2
J gene: TRBJ1-1
clone size: once
CDR3 DNA: TGTGCCAGCAGTGAAGGGCTGAACACTGAAGCTTTCTTT
CDR3 protein: CASSEGLNTEAFF

D gene: TRBD1
V gene: TRBV6-4
J gene: TRBJ1-2
clone size: once
CDR3 DNA: TGTGCCAGCAGGGCGGGCACAGGGGGCGGGTATGGCTACACCTTC
CDR3 protein: CASRAGTGGGYGYTF

D gene: .
V gene: TRBV2
J gene: TRBJ1-2
clone size: .
CDR3 DNA: TGTGCCAGCAAGGGGAGGGCGGCGATTAACTATGGCTACACCTTC
CDR3 protein: CASKGRAAINYGYTF

D gene: TRBD1
V gene: TRBV5-4
J gene: TRBJ2-6
clone size: .
CDR3 DNA: TGTGCCAGCAGCTGGGGGACAGTCGGTTCTGGGGCCAACGTCCTGACTTTC
CDR3 protein: CASSWGTVGSGANVLTF

D gene: TRBD1
V gene: TRBV6-1
J gene: TRBJ1-6
clone size: .
CDR3 DNA: TGTGCCAGCAGTAAAGGACAGGGCTCCTATAATTCACCCCTCCACTTT
CDR3 protein: CASSKGQGSYNSPLHF

D gene: .
V gene: TRBV2
J gene: TRBJ1-2
clone size: .
CDR3 DNA: TGTGCCAGCAGTGAAGGGAGCGGAGGGATCTATGGCTACACCTTC
CDR3 protein: CASSEGSGGIYGYTF

D gene: TRBD1
V gene: TRBV14
J gene: TRBJ1-2
clone size: .
CDR3 DNA: TGTGCCAGCAGCCAAGCGAGGACAGGGGGCTACACCTTC
CDR3 protein: CASSQARTGGYTF

D gene: .
V gene: TRBV11-2
J gene: TRBJ2-4
clone size: .
CDR3 DNA: TGTGCCAGCAGCACCACGAGGGGGGGGGCAAACATTCAGTACTTC
CDR3 protein: CASSTTRGGANIQYF

D gene: TRBD2
V gene: TRBV7-9
J gene: TRBJ2-7
clone size: .
CDR3 DNA: TGTGCCAGCAGCTTAGGCTCTAGCGGGGGCCCGAGGGAGCAGTACTTC
CDR3 protein: CASSLGSSGGPREQYF

D gene: TRBD2
V gene: TRBV13
J gene: TRBJ2-1
clone size: .
CDR3 DNA: TGTGCCAGCAGCCGAAACCGCGGGGGGGGGTTCCCCTCCAGCTCCTACAATGAGCAGTTCTTC
CDR3 protein: CASSRNRGGGFPSSSYNEQFF

D gene: .
V gene: TRBV27
J gene: TRBJ2-1
clone size: .
CDR3 DNA: TGTGCCAGCAGTTTACGAAGGGAGTCAGAATACTACAATGAGCAGTTCTTC
CDR3 protein: CASSLRRESEYYNEQFF

D gene: .
V gene: TRBV28
J gene: TRBJ2-7
clone size: .
CDR3 DNA: TGTGCCAGCAGTTCAATAGCGGAGCCCTACGAGCAGTACTTC
CDR3 protein: CASSSIAEPYEQYF

D gene: .
V gene: TRBV5-6
J gene: TRBJ2-2
clone size: .
CDR3 DNA: TGTGCCAGCAGCTTCCAGCGGACCGGGGAGCTGTTTTTT
CDR3 protein: CASSFQRTGELFF

D gene: .
V gene: TRBV21-1
J gene: TRBJ2-7
clone size: .
CDR3 DNA: TGTGCCAGCAGCAAAGAGGAAACAGGGCCCTACGAGCAGTACTTC
CDR3 protein: CASSKEETGPYEQYF

D gene: TRBD2
V gene: TRBV24-1
J gene: TRBJ2-1
clone size: .
CDR3 DNA: TGTGCCACCAGCCCGGGACTAGCGGGGGGGCCGGCCTACAATGAGCAGTTCTTC
CDR3 protein: CATSPGLAGGPAYNEQFF

D gene: .
V gene: TRBV3-1/TRBV3-2
J gene: TRBJ1-2
clone size: few
CDR3 DNA: TGTGCCAGCAGCCCCGATTGGGGCTTGGGCTACACCTTC
CDR3 protein: CASSPDWGLGYTF

D gene: .
V gene: TRBV5-6
J gene: TRBJ1-1
clone size: .
CDR3 DNA: TGTGCCAGCAGCTTGGGGGGCAGGTACACTGAAGCTTTCTTT
CDR3 protein: CASSLGGRYTEAFF

D gene: .
V gene: TRBV7-2
J gene: TRBJ1-1
clone size: .
CDR3 DNA: TGTGCCAGCAGCTTCACCAGAAACACTGAAGCTTTCTTT
CDR3 protein: CASSFTRNTEAFF

D gene: TRBD1
V gene: TRBV27
J gene: TRBJ1-3
clone size: .
CDR3 DNA: TGTGCCAGCAGTTCGACAGGGGATGGAAACACCATATATTTT
CDR3 protein: CASSSTGDGNTIYF

D gene: .
V gene: TRBV27
J gene: TRBJ1-1
clone size: .
CDR3 DNA: TGTGCCAGCATATATTTAGGGGCGCCGAACACTGAAGCTTTCTTT
CDR3 protein: CASIYLGAPNTEAFF

D gene: .
V gene: TRBV7-8
J gene: TRBJ1-5
clone size: .
CDR3 DNA: TGTGCCAGCAGCTTAGACCCCTACACAGGGAATCAGCCCCAGCATTTT
CDR3 protein: CASSLDPYTGNQPQHF

D gene: .
V gene: TRBV30
J gene: TRBJ2-5
clone size: .
CDR3 DNA: TGTGCCTGGAGTGTAGAGCACGGGAGGACCCAGTACTTC
CDR3 protein: CAWSVEHGRTQYF

D gene: TRBD2
V gene: TRBV19
J gene: TRBJ2-3
clone size: .
CDR3 DNA: TGTGCCAGTAGTCACGGGGGGGCCCCCGATACGCAGTATTTT
CDR3 protein: CASSHGGAPDTQYF

D gene: .
V gene: TRBV7-9
J gene: TRBJ1-1
clone size: .
CDR3 DNA: TGTGCCAGCAGCCCTATCCAGGGGCGACAGACTGAAGCTTTCTTT
CDR3 protein: CASSPIQGRQTEAFF

D gene: TRBD1
V gene: TRBV19
J gene: TRBJ1-5
clone size: .
CDR3 DNA: TGTGCCAGTAGGGGGACAGGGAACTCGGGGCCCCAGCATTTT
CDR3 protein: CASRGTGNSGPQHF

D gene: .
V gene: TRBV29-1
J gene: TRBJ2-1
clone size: .
CDR3 DNA: TGCAGCGTTTCGGGTGGTGAGCAGTTCTTC
CDR3 protein: CSVSGGEQFF

D gene: .
V gene: TRBV10-3
J gene: TRBJ2-1
clone size: .
CDR3 DNA: TGTGCCATCACGCGGAGTAATTCCTACAATGAGCAGTTCTTC
CDR3 protein: CAITRSNSYNEQFF

D gene: TRBD2
V gene: TRBV19
J gene: TRBJ2-7
clone size: .
CDR3 DNA: TGTGCCAGTAGTATTGGTTTAGCGGGGGGTGATTCCTACGAGCAGTACTTC
CDR3 protein: CASSIGLAGGDSYEQYF

D gene: .
V gene: TRBV6-5
J gene: TRBJ1-2
clone size: once
CDR3 DNA: TGTGCCAGCAGCTCAACCAGGGATGGCTACACCTTC
CDR3 protein: CASSSTRDGYTF

D gene: TRBD1
V gene: TRBV2
J gene: TRBJ2-2
clone size: .
CDR3 DNA: TGTGCCACGCGGGACAGGGGGAACACCGGGGAGCTGTTTTTT
CDR3 protein: CATRDRGNTGELFF

D gene: TRBD2
V gene: TRBV7-2
J gene: TRBJ2-7
clone size: .
CDR3 DNA: TGTGCCAGCAGCTGGACTAGCCCAGCCTACGAGCAGTACTTC
CDR3 protein: CASSWTSPAYEQYF

D gene: .
V gene: TRBV25-1
J gene: TRBJ2-3
clone size: .
CDR3 DNA: TGTGCCAGCAGTGGACAAGTCGCAGATACGCAGTATTTT
CDR3 protein: CASSGQVADTQYF